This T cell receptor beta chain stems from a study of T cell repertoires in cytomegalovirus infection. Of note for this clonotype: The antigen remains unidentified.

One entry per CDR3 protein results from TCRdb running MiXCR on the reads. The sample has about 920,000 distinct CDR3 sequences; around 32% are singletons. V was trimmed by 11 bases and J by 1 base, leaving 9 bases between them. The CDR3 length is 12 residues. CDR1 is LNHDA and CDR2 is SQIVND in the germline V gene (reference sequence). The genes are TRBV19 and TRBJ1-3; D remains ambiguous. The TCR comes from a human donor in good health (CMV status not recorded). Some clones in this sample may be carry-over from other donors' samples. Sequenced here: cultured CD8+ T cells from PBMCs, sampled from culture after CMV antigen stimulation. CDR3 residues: CAGPSSGNTIYF. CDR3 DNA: TGTGCCGGCCCGTCTTCTGGAAACACCATATATTTT. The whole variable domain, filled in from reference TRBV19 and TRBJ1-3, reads DGGITQSPKYLFRKEGQNVTLSCEQNLNHDAMYWYRQDPGQGLRLIYYSQIVNDFQKGDIAEGYSVSREKKESFPLTVTSAQKNPTAFYLCAGPSSGNTIYFGEGSWLTVV.